Shown below are 17 T cell receptor beta chains from a single sample sequenced in a study of cytomegalovirus exposure and HLA in healthy donors. This PCR relied on a set of 60 Vbeta primers and 13 Jbeta primers. Profiled with immunoSEQ multiplex PCR; TCRdb holds only in-frame clones, not every one. Altogether around 200,000 clones are present, roughly 83% being singletons, with the ten largest covering 2.3%. Sequencing was carried out using PBMCs. All receptors derive from a woman between 45 and 65 years old in good health and CMV-seronegative.

As regards this clone: One junction end does not reproduce the germline sequence, and a read error may be involved. The chain employs TRBV4-1 and TRBJ1-2; 9 nucleotides align to TRBD1. The CDR3 has 15 residues. Germline V CDR1 and CDR2: MGHRA, YSYEKL. The CDR3 loop is CASSLGEGTGNGCTF. The CDR3, as DNA: TGCGCCAGCAGCCTGGGTGAAGGGACAGGGAATGGCTGCACCTTC.

The count of this clone is one. The chain combines TRBV28 with TRBJ1-1; possibly TRBD1 for D (6 bases). The V end was cut by 6 bases, the J end by 8 bases, with 10 bases between. Germline V CDR1 and CDR2: MDHEN, SYDVKM. CDR3 size: 11 residues. CDR3: CASRVQGEAFF. The CDR3 DNA reads as TGTGCCAGCAGAGTCCAGGGGGAAGCTTTCTTT. The whole variable domain, filled in from reference TRBV28 and TRBJ1-1, reads DVKVTQSSRYLVKRTGEKVFLECVQDMDHENMFWYRQDPGLGLRLIYFSYDVKMKEKGDIPEGYSVSREKKERFSLILESASTNQTSMYLCASRVQGEAFFGQGTRLTVV.

The chain employs TRBV7-9 and TRBJ2-7; 9 bases fit TRBD2. V lost 2 bases, J lost 6 bases, and 5 bases stayed unmatched. This CDR3 region has 14 residues. Germline V gene lookup returns CDR1 SEHNR and CDR2 FQNEAQ (reference sequence). The CDR3 sequence: CASSLKREVSEQYF. The CDR3 region has the DNA TGTGCCAGCAGCTTAAAGCGGGAGGTGAGCGAGCAGTACTTC.

For this clone: Other DNA sequences of this sample code for an identical CDR3. V gene TRBV5-1 combines with J gene TRBJ1-6; 9 positions agree with TRBD1. The CDR3 is 21 residues long. The germline V gene has CDR1 SGHRS and CDR2 YFSETQ. The V and J ends lost 0 bases and 2 bases, in that order; junction bases with no gene match: 15. The CDR3 here is CASSLGLKPGQGGTYNSPLHF. The CDR3 DNA follows: TGCGCCAGCAGCTTGGGCCTTAAACCGGGACAGGGAGGCACCTATAATTCACCCCTCCACTTT.

The chain is built from TRBV4-2 and TRBJ2-3; 12 nucleotides agree with TRBD2. Germline assignment: CDR1 LGHNA and CDR2 YNFKEQ. V shed 4 bases and J 2 bases; nucleotides not matched to a gene: 10. This CDR3 has 18 residues. The CDR3 here is CASSLDSGTSGFTDTQYF. The CDR3 DNA is TGTGCCAGCAGCCTAGATTCCGGGACTAGCGGGTTCACAGATACGCAGTATTTT.

The count of this clone is one. This sample includes further DNA sequences coding for the same CDR3. This sequence joins TRBV28 and TRBJ2-1; 9 nucleotides line up with TRBD2. This CDR3 is built from 16 residues. Trimming removed 5 bases from V and 8 bases from J; junction bases left unmatched: 13. CDR1 is MDHEN and CDR2 is SYDVKM in the germline V gene. CDR3 in DNA: TGTGCCAGCAGTCCCAAGGGACTGGCGGGAGGGGATGAGCAGTTCTTC. It encodes CASSPKGLAGGDEQFF.

The chain links TRBV5-1 to TRBJ1-1; a possible D gene is TRBD1 (5 bases). The V end was cut by 0 bases, the J end by 2 bases, with 8 bases between. Looked up from germline, CDR1 is SGHRS and CDR2 is YFSETQ. This CDR3 contains 14 residues. DNA for the CDR3: TGCGCCAGCAGCTTGGGTGGGGCCAACACTGAAGCTTTCTTT. It encodes CASSLGGANTEAFF. Based on the CDR3 plus reference TRBV5-1 and TRBJ1-1, the full variable domain is KAGVTQTPRYLIKTRGQQVTLSCSPISGHRSVSWYQQTPGQGLQFLFEYFSETQRNKGNFPGRFSGRQFSNSRSEMNVSTLELGDSALYLCASSLGGANTEAFFGQGTRLTVV.

The chain employs TRBV2 and TRBJ2-7, with 7 bases that match TRBD1. Germline V gene data show CDR1 as SNHLY and CDR2 as FYNNEI. After removal of 4 bases from V and 1 base from J, the junction contained 4 bases not matched to a gene. The CDR3 runs 14 residues. The CDR3 reads CASSVGTDSYEQYF. CDR3 in DNA: TGTGCCAGCAGTGTTGGGACAGATTCCTACGAGCAGTACTTC. Full variable domain (outside the CDR3, taken from reference TRBV2 and TRBJ2-7): EPEVTQTPSHQVTQMGQEVILRCVPISNHLYFYWYRQILGQKVEFLVSFYNNEISEKSEIFDDQFSVERPDGSNFTLKIRSTKLEDSAMYFCASSVGTDSYEQYFGPGTRLTVT.

The rearrangement links TRBV11-2 to TRBJ2-7; 9 bases map to TRBD1. V was clipped by 0 bases and J by 2 bases; unmatched bases: 8. Per germline, CDR1 SGHAT and CDR2 FQNNGV. The CDR3 is 17 residues long. The CDR3 sequence: CASSLELGTGWPYEQYF. The CDR3 coding sequence is TGTGCCAGCAGCTTAGAGCTCGGGACAGGGTGGCCCTACGAGCAGTACTTC.

The rearrangement uses TRBV7-9 and TRBJ1-3; 7 nucleotides match TRBD1. J lost 3 bases, V lost 5 bases, and 1 base had no gene match. The CDR3 runs 13 residues. Germline CDR1 SEHNR, CDR2 FQNEAQ (reference sequence). The CDR3 sequence is CASSRDSGNTIYF. CDR3 nucleotide sequence: TGTGCCAGCAGCCGGGACAGTGGAAACACCATATATTTT.

The rearrangement uses TRBV7-9 and TRBJ1-1, with no clear D. The CDR3 is made up of 14 amino acids. V lost 0 bases and J 2 bases, leaving 7 bases between the germline ends. The germline V gene has CDR1 SEHNR and CDR2 FQNEAQ (reference sequence). CDR3 sequence (DNA): TGTGCCAGCAGCTTAGCGCTGAGCAACACTGAAGCTTTCTTT. Its translation is CASSLALSNTEAFF.

The chain employs TRBV6-5 and TRBJ2-7; 8 nucleotides line up with TRBD2. V trimming: 6 bases; J trimming: 1 base; junction bases outside the gene matches: 5. The length of the CDR3 is 14 residues. Per germline, CDR1 MNHEY and CDR2 SVGAGI. CDR3 residues: CASRAGLVSYEQYF. Written as DNA, the CDR3 is TGTGCCAGCAGAGCGGGACTAGTTTCCTACGAGCAGTACTTC.

The CDR3 DNA is TGTGCCAGCAGCTTAGCGAGGACAGGCTACGAGCAGTACTTC. This codes for CASSLARTGYEQYF. The rearrangement links TRBV7-8 to TRBJ2-7; 7 nucleotides align to TRBD1. Germline CDR1 is SGHVS and CDR2 is FQNEAQ. The CDR3 runs 14 residues. With V trimmed by 0 bases and J by 3 bases, 2 bases remained unmatched.

The chain links TRBV4-3 to TRBJ2-7; TRBD1 aligns across 9 bases. V lost 4 bases to trimming and J lost 4 bases; unmatched junction nucleotides: 5. Germline V gives CDR1 LGHNA, CDR2 YSLEER. The length of the CDR3 is 14 residues. The CDR3 nucleotides are TGCGCCAGCAGCCCGGGACAGGGTAGTTACGAGCAGTACTTC. Translated, it gives CASSPGQGSYEQYF.

Comment on this clone: Mismatch with germline at one junction end may stem from a read error. This chain uses TRBV14 with TRBJ2-7, with D possibly being TRBD1 (6 bases). Germline V gene data show CDR1 as SGHDN and CDR2 as FVKESK. This CDR3 is built from 15 residues. CDR3 nucleotides: TGTGCCAGCAGCTCCCAACAGGGATCCCCCTACGAGCAGTGCTTC. Its protein product is CASSSQQGSPYEQCF. The full variable domain, completed using reference TRBV14 and TRBJ2-7, is EAGVTQFPSHSVIEKGQTVTLRCDPISGHDNLYWYRRVMGKEIKFLLHFVKESKQDESGMPNNRFLAERTGGTYSTLKVQPAELEDSGVYFCASSSQQGSPYEQCFGPGTRLTVT.

The gene calls are TRBV2 and TRBJ1-5; 7 bases map to TRBD1. Germline V CDR1 and CDR2: SNHLY, FYNNEI. This CDR3 has 14 amino acids. V gave up 6 bases and J gave up 2 bases; unmatched junction bases: 4. The CDR3 loop reads CASSNRGRNQPQHF. The CDR3 DNA is TGTGCCAGCAGCAACAGGGGCCGCAATCAGCCCCAGCATTTT.

The chain links TRBV5-6 to TRBJ2-7; 8 nucleotides agree with TRBD1. Germline V gene lookup returns CDR1 SGHDT and CDR2 YYEEEE. V was pared by 4 bases and J by 4 bases, with 10 bases of the junction left unmatched. The CDR3 length is 15 residues. The CDR3 bases are TGTGCCAGCAGCGTGGCCCGGACAGGGCGGTACGAGCAGTACTTC. This encodes CASSVARTGRYEQYF.